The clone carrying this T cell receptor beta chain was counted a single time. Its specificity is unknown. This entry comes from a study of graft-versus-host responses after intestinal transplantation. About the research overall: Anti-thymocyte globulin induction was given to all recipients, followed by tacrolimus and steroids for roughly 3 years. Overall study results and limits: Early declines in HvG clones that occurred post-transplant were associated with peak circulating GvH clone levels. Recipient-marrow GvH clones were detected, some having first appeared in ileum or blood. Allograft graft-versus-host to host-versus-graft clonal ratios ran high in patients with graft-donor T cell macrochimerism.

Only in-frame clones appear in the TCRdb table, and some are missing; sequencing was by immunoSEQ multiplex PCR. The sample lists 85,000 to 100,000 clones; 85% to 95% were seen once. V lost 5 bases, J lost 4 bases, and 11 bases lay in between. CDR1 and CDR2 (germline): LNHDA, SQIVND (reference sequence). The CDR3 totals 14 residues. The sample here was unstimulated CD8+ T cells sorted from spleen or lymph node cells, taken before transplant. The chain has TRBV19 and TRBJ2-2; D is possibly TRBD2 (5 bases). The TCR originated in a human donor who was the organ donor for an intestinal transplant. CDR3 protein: CASSLGLITGELFF. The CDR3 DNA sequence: TGTGCCAGTAGTCTCGGACTCATCACCGGGGAGCTGTTTTTT.